Shown below are 7 T cell receptor beta chains from a single sample sequenced in a study of OX40 agonist ivuxolimab in advanced cancers. Produced via immunoSEQ multiplex PCR; TCRdb's table is partial and in-frame only. This table holds tens of thousands of clones, 80% to 95% found once. This material consisted of CD4+ or CD8+ T cells sorted from blood, taken in a trial of the OX40 agonist ivuxolimab. These receptors were collected from an adult with an advanced solid tumor such as melanoma, head and neck, liver or kidney cancer.

The chain is built from TRBV5-3 and TRBJ2-1, with 7 nucleotides matching TRBD1. TRBV5-3 is identified as an open reading frame with a role that is uncertain. With 3 bases clipped from V and 0 bases from J, the junction kept 6 bases outside the gene matches. The CDR3 consists of 16 residues. The CDR3 is CARSSKDRNSYNEQFF. CDR3 nucleotide sequence: TGTGCCAGAAGCTCAAAGGACAGGAACTCCTACAATGAGCAGTTCTTC.

The V and J genes are TRBV27 and TRBJ1-6; the D is unclear. This CDR3 has 14 amino acids. Trimming took off 2 bases at V and 7 bases at J, with 9 bases between the two ends. CDR1 and CDR2 (germline): MNHEY, SMNVEV (reference sequence). CDR3 in DNA: TGTGCCAGCAGTTTACGGTCCACAAATTCACCCCTCCACTTT. Its protein is CASSLRSTNSPLHF.

With regard to this clone: Other DNA sequences in this sample translate to the same CDR3. The V gene is TRBV4-1, the J gene TRBJ2-7, with 8 bases lining up with TRBD2. The CDR3 consists of 14 residues. CDR1 MGHRA and CDR2 YSYEKL come from the germline V gene. The V segment lost 2 bases and the J segment 3 bases; nucleotides outside the gene matches: 3. The CDR3 DNA follows: TGCGCCAGCAGCCAAAGTAGCGGGGACTACGAGCAGTACTTC. Protein product: CASSQSSGDYEQYF.

The chain links TRBV7-3 to TRBJ2-3; D possibly corresponds to TRBD2 (6 bases). Germline lookup yields CDR1 SGHTA and CDR2 FQGTGA. This CDR3 contains 18 residues. The V end was cut by 3 bases, the J end by 0 bases, with 19 bases between. Here the CDR3 DNA reads TGTGCCAGCAGCTTTTTAATATTGGAGGGGACTAGCACAGATACGCAGTATTTT. It codes for CASSFLILEGTSTDTQYF.

This clone was recorded only once. The rearrangement joins TRBV28 to TRBJ1-1; D ambiguous. V shed 6 bases and J shed 4 bases, with 12 bases lying between them. CDR3 length: 13 amino acids. Germline V gene data show CDR1 as MDHEN and CDR2 as SYDVKM. The CDR3 DNA is TGTGCCAGCAGAATTCGGGAATCCACTGAAGCTTTCTTT. Protein sequence: CASRIRESTEAFF. Full variable domain (missing parts from reference TRBV28 and TRBJ1-1): DVKVTQSSRYLVKRTGEKVFLECVQDMDHENMFWYRQDPGLGLRLIYFSYDVKMKEKGDIPEGYSVSREKKERFSLILESASTNQTSMYLCASRIRESTEAFFGQGTRLTVV.

J is TRBJ1-6 and V is TRBV7-6; no clear D. V shed 1 base and J shed 0 bases, with 7 bases lying between them. The CDR3 contains 16 residues. The germline CDR1 and CDR2 sequences are SGHVS and FNYEAQ. Here the CDR3 reads CASSLGSGSYNSPLHF. The CDR3 region has the DNA TGTGCCAGCAGCTTAGGGTCCGGCTCCTATAATTCACCCCTCCACTTT.

The rearrangement uses TRBV7-2 and TRBJ1-5; 7 nucleotides line up with TRBD1. CDR1 SGHTA and CDR2 FQGNSA come from the germline V gene. The CDR3 is 14 residues long. With V trimmed by 5 bases and J by 6 bases, 7 bases remained unmatched. Here the CDR3 reads CASSTPGGGQPQHF. For the CDR3, the DNA is TGTGCCAGCAGCACCCCAGGGGGAGGTCAGCCCCAGCATTTT.